This T cell receptor (beta chain) was captured in a study of blood T cell repertoires in COVID-19. Study details: Samples of COVID-19 (acute and convalescent) were obtained from the United States, Italy and Spain. PBMCs, B-cell-depleted T cells, or T cells provided the cDNA or gDNA that made up the material.

Only one count was recorded for this clone. Germline lookup yields CDR1 SEHNR and CDR2 FQNEAQ (reference sequence). Trimming left V 2 bases short and J 1 base short, with 8 bases between. This CDR3 is built from 14 residues. Original methodology: Researchers report that nucleated cell counts were estimated from reference gene primer amplification. Sequencing used immunoSEQ multiplex PCR; TCRdb keeps in-frame clones, though not all of them. The V and J calls and the clone size are those of that table, but D and trimming were determined from the DNA. This sample has approximately 210,000 clones, with around nine tenths found just once.

Sequences were obtained from peripheral blood. This receptor was obtained from a man aged 18 to 30 with active or convalescent COVID-19. The chain links TRBV7-9 to TRBJ1-1; D uncertain. The CDR3 coding sequence is TGTGCCAGCAGCTTATTGAGTCCGAACACTGAAGCTTTCTTT. Protein sequence: CASSLLSPNTEAFF.